The 8 T cell receptor beta chains reported below all come from one sample, sequenced in a study of patients and donors after allogeneic stem cell transplantation. In TCRdb, the RT-PCR reads were re-called with MiXCR into one record per CDR3 protein. The table records some 960,000 distinct CDR3 sequences, 15% to 20% of them present only once. Sequenced input: blood, either unsorted or a sorted T cell fraction (not recorded which). Source of these receptors: a human donor who was either an allogeneic HSCT recipient or a stem cell or donor lymphocyte infusion donor (not recorded which). It is not recorded whose cells these are; they may come from a transplant donor.

The table lists this clonotype with a few counts. The chain is built from TRBV6-2 or TRBV6-3 and TRBJ2-2; D possibly uses TRBD1 or TRBD2 (5 bases each). The germline V and J ends were trimmed by 0 bases and 5 bases, with 13 bases remaining between them. The CDR3 extends over 16 amino acids. Germline-derived CDR1 and CDR2 are MNHEY and SVGEGT. CDR3 bases: TGTGCCAGCAGTTACTCTTTCCGGGACGTTACCGGGGAGCTGTTTTTT. This translates into CASSYSFRDVTGELFF.

The gene calls are TRBV6-2 or TRBV6-3 and TRBJ2-7, with TRBD1 as a possible D gene (5 bases). Germline lookup yields CDR1 MNHEY and CDR2 SVGEGT. This CDR3 comprises 15 residues. Trimming cost V 6 bases and J 2 bases, with 17 bases left between them. CDR3 in DNA: TGTGCCAGCAGGGGCCGGACACTTCCAGCCTACGAGCAGTACTTC. It specifies CASRGRTLPAYEQYF.

The chain has TRBV6-2 or TRBV6-3 and TRBJ1-5; D is undetermined. Germline V gene lookup returns CDR1 MNHEY and CDR2 SVGEGT. Trimming pared 7 bases from V and 6 bases from J, leaving 10 bases between. The CDR3 runs 12 residues. CDR3 nucleotide sequence: TGTGCCAGCAATGGGTTCGGTCAGCCCCAGCATTTT. As protein: CASNGFGQPQHF.

Only a few counts were recorded for this clonotype. The genes are TRBV7-2 and TRBJ2-1; TRBD2 matches at 9 bases. V trimming: 4 bases; J trimming: 1 base; junction bases outside the gene matches: 8. Germline values: CDR1 SGHTA, CDR2 FQGNSA. The length of the CDR3 is 17 residues. In nucleotides, the CDR3 is TGTGCCAGCAGCTACTCATCCGGACTAGCGTCCTACAATGAGCAGTTCTTC. This sequence encodes CASSYSSGLASYNEQFF.

The chain is built from TRBV30 and TRBJ1-1; D unclear. This CDR3 has 10 amino acids. The germline CDR1 and CDR2 sequences are GTSNPN and SVGIG (reference sequence). V was pared by 3 bases and J by 8 bases, with 7 bases between. The CDR3 loop reads CAWRRPEAFF. CDR3 coding DNA: TGTGCCTGGAGAAGACCAGAAGCTTTCTTT.

CDR3: CATSRDATSSETQYF. CDR3 nucleotide sequence: TGTGCCACCAGCAGAGACGCGACTAGCTCAGAGACCCAGTACTTC. The gene calls are TRBV15 and TRBJ2-5, with 7 bases fitting TRBD2. V was pared by 0 bases and J by 4 bases, with 5 bases of the junction left unmatched. The CDR3 length is 15 residues. The V gene's germline CDR1 is LNHNV and CDR2 YYDKDF (reference sequence).

This clonotype has a handful of counts. The chain carries TRBV5-6 and TRBJ1-6; 12 bases fit TRBD1. CDR1 is SGHDT and CDR2 is YYEEEE in the germline V gene. V shed 5 bases, J shed 9 bases, and the junction held 6 bases outside the gene matches. This CDR3 contains 15 residues. The CDR3 region has the DNA TGTGCCAGCAGTCGGGACAGGGGGCAGGGTTCACCCCTCCACTTT. This translates into CASSRDRGQGSPLHF.

This chain joins TRBV13 and TRBJ2-1; TRBD2 matches 7 bases. This CDR3 spans 15 amino acids. J gave up 7 bases and V 2 bases, and 8 bases lay outside the gene matches. Germline V gives CDR1 PRHDT, CDR2 FYEKMQ (reference sequence). In nucleotides, the CDR3 is TGTGCCAGCAGCTTAAGAATAGCGGGTCTAAATGAGCAGTTCTTC. Its translation: CASSLRIAGLNEQFF.